What follows are 22 T cell receptor beta chains derived from one specimen sequenced in a study of OX40 agonist ivuxolimab in advanced cancers. The protocol was immunoSEQ multiplex PCR, while the TCRdb copy is restricted to in-frame clones and leaves out a portion. The table includes some 94,000 clones, more than 85% detected once. The sequences come from CD4+ or CD8+ T cells sorted from blood, collected in a trial of the OX40 agonist ivuxolimab. The receptor set was obtained from an adult with an advanced solid tumor such as melanoma, head and neck, liver or kidney cancer.

This clone came up once. This chain connects TRBV5-1 to TRBJ1-1; D is uncertain. With 1 base removed from V and 0 bases from J, the gap between germline ends came to 4 bases. This CDR3 is 13 amino acids long. CDR1 is SGHRS, CDR2 YFSETQ, per germline. Here the CDR3 DNA reads TGCGCCAGCAGCTTGAGGGTGAACACTGAAGCTTTCTTT. This gives the protein CASSLRVNTEAFF.

This chain uses TRBV5-1 with TRBJ2-2; 12 bases align to TRBD2. This CDR3 contains 17 residues. Germline assignment: CDR1 SGHRS and CDR2 YFSETQ. After removal of 0 bases from V and 4 bases from J, the junction contained 4 bases not matched to a gene. The CDR3 loop is CASSLDWTSGITGELFF. CDR3 bases: TGCGCCAGCAGCTTGGACTGGACTAGCGGGATCACCGGGGAGCTGTTTTTT.

The genes are TRBV18 and TRBJ2-1, with 9 positions matching TRBD2. This CDR3 is built from 15 residues. V lost 3 bases, J lost 2 bases, and 2 bases stayed unmatched. Looked up from germline, CDR1 is KGHSH and CDR2 is LQKENI. CDR3 nucleotide sequence: TGTGCCAGCTCACCCCTAGCGGGACCCTACAATGAGCAGTTCTTC. Its translation: CASSPLAGPYNEQFF. Full variable domain (remainder filled in from reference TRBV18 and TRBJ2-1): NAGVMQNPRHLVRRRGQEARLRCSPMKGHSHVYWYRQLPEEGLKFMVYLQKENIIDESGMPKERFSAEFPKEGPSILRIQQVVRGDSAAYFCASSPLAGPYNEQFFGPGTRLTVL.

The rearrangement joins TRBV30 to TRBJ1-3; D gene unclear. Trimming took off 1 base at V and 1 base at J, with 8 bases between the two ends. Germline V gene data show CDR1 as GTSNPN and CDR2 as SVGIG (reference sequence). This CDR3 comprises 14 residues. CDR3: CAWSAWGSGNTIYF. The DNA of the CDR3 is TGTGCCTGGAGTGCCTGGGGATCTGGAAACACCATATATTTT. The variable domain in full, with the rest retrieved from reference TRBV30 and TRBJ1-3, is SQTIHQWPATLVQPVGSPLSLECTVEGTSNPNLYWYRQAAGRGLQLLFYSVGIGQISSEVPQNLSASRPQDRQFILSSKKLLLSDSGFYLCAWSAWGSGNTIYFGEGSWLTVV.

The rearrangement uses TRBV29-1 and TRBJ2-1; D may be TRBD1 (6 bases). Germline CDR1 SQVTM, CDR2 ANQGSEA. V was clipped by 5 bases and J by 5 bases, with 13 bases between them. This CDR3 is 13 amino acids long. In DNA form, the CDR3 reads TGCAGCGTTCAGGGGCCGGTCGACAATGAGCAGTTCTTC. Its translation is CSVQGPVDNEQFF.

This clone was counted a single time. This sequence joins TRBV19 and TRBJ2-2; TRBD1 matches 8 bases. CDR3 length: 15 amino acids. Germline V gene sequence: CDR1 LNHDA, CDR2 SQIVND (reference sequence). The V gene end was trimmed by 7 bases and the J gene end by 6 bases; junction bases not matched to a gene: 10. This chain's CDR3 is CASNMTPGGSGELFF. For the CDR3, the DNA is TGTGCCAGTAACATGACCCCAGGGGGCTCCGGGGAGCTGTTTTTT.

The chain combines TRBV10-1 with TRBJ2-7, with unresolved D. V was pared by 5 bases and J by 3 bases, with 14 bases between. CDR3 size: 14 residues. From germline, CDR1 is WNHNN and CDR2 SYGVQD (reference sequence). Written as DNA, the CDR3 is TGCGCCAGCAGTCCCTCCCGGGCCGACTACGAGCAGTACTTC. Amino acid sequence: CASSPSRADYEQYF.

The rearrangement links TRBV7-9 to TRBJ2-1; TRBD2 aligns across 11 bases. CDR1 and CDR2 (germline): SEHNR, FQNEAQ (reference sequence). The J segment lost 8 bases and the V segment lost 5 bases, leaving 11 bases of the junction unmatched. The CDR3 length is 16 residues. The CDR3 spells CASSTLTSGSRYEQFF. The CDR3 nucleotides read TGTGCCAGCAGCACGCTAACTAGCGGGAGTAGGTATGAGCAGTTCTTC.

V usage is TRBV5-1 and J usage is TRBJ1-1; D unresolved. V was pared by 3 bases and J by 5 bases, with 8 bases between. CDR1 SGHRS and CDR2 YFSETQ come from the germline V gene. This CDR3 has 12 residues. CDR3 nucleotides: TGCGCCAGCAGCTGGTCCGGGACTGAAGCTTTCTTT. Amino acids: CASSWSGTEAFF.

The chain uses TRBV6-7 and TRBJ2-5, with unresolved D. TRBV6-7 carries the ORF label, with uncertain function. The length of the CDR3 is 14 residues. Deletions cut 6 bases from V and 3 bases from J, with 14 bases between. CDR3 loop: CASRLENLKETQYF. CDR3 coding DNA: TGTGCCAGCAGACTGGAGAATCTTAAAGAGACCCAGTACTTC.

This chain links TRBV4-3 with TRBJ2-1, with TRBD2 as a possible D gene (7 bases). Per the germline V gene, CDR1 is LGHNA and CDR2 is YSLEER. Trimming shortened V by 0 bases and J by 6 bases, and 15 bases separated the two germline ends. The CDR3 has 16 residues. In DNA form, the CDR3 reads TGCGCCAGCAGCCAAGATATCGGGGGGCGCAGCAATGAGCAGTTCTTC. It specifies CASSQDIGGRSNEQFF.

The rearrangement joins TRBV29-1 to TRBJ1-1, with 9 bases fitting TRBD1. The CDR3 covers 13 residues. Unmatched junction bases numbered 9, after V lost 7 bases and J lost 6 bases. The germline V gene encodes CDR1 SQVTM and CDR2 ANQGSEA. CDR3 nucleotide sequence: TGCAGCGCCGACGAGGGACAGGGATCTGAAGCTTTCTTT. Encoded protein: CSADEGQGSEAFF.

This sequence joins TRBV4-3 and TRBJ2-2; D gene uncertain. There are 16 residues in the CDR3. The germline CDR1 and CDR2 sequences are LGHNA and YSLEER. Deletions cut 2 bases from V and 4 bases from J, with 14 bases between. The CDR3 nucleotides are TGCGCCAGCAGCCAATGGTACATGGGTGGCACCGGGGAGCTGTTTTTT. Protein product: CASSQWYMGGTGELFF.

The chain links TRBV4-2 to TRBJ2-3, with 14 bases identical to TRBD2. The germline gives CDR1 LGHNA, CDR2 YNFKEQ. V shed 4 bases, J shed 3 bases, and the junction held 6 bases outside the gene matches. CDR3 length: 17 amino acids. CDR3 DNA: TGTGCCAGCAGCCTTACCGGGACTAGCGGGGGAACAGATACGCAGTATTTT. It translates to CASSLTGTSGGTDTQYF.

The rearrangement joins TRBV27 to TRBJ2-5; no reliable D call. Trimming shortened V by 3 bases and J by 0 bases, and 17 bases separated the two germline ends. Per germline, CDR1 MNHEY and CDR2 SMNVEV (reference sequence). This CDR3 has 17 residues. CDR3 protein: CASSFSLPGRYQETQYF. The CDR3 nucleotides read TGTGCCAGCAGTTTTTCGCTCCCAGGCCGGTACCAAGAGACCCAGTACTTC.

The chain recombines TRBV6-1 with TRBJ2-3; unclear D gene. The V end lost 2 bases, the J end lost 4 bases, and 7 bases lay between the germline ends. This CDR3 is 13 amino acids long. Germline loops: CDR1 MNHNS, CDR2 SASEGT. CDR3 sequence reads: CASSEFTPDTQYF. CDR3 nucleotide sequence: TGTGCCAGCAGTGAATTTACGCCAGATACGCAGTATTTT.

This chain links TRBV7-6 with TRBJ2-7; 7 bases align to TRBD1. The CDR3 is made up of 14 amino acids. J was trimmed by 3 bases and V by 5 bases; bases with no gene match: 7. Germline assignment: CDR1 SGHVS and CDR2 FNYEAQ. CDR3 nucleotide sequence: TGTGCCAGCAGCCCAACAGGGGTCGGCTACGAGCAGTACTTC. Residues: CASSPTGVGYEQYF.

The table lists this clone with a count of one. The chain employs TRBV9 and TRBJ1-2; D possibly corresponds to TRBD1 (5 bases). Germline values: CDR1 SGDLS, CDR2 YYNGEE. This CDR3 region has 12 residues. V was pared by 4 bases and J by 7 bases, with 11 bases between. CDR3 sequence (DNA): TGTGCCAGCAGCCCAGGGACTTTTGGCTACACCTTC. Translated, it gives CASSPGTFGYTF.

The V and J genes are TRBV13 and TRBJ2-5; possibly TRBD1 or TRBD2 for D (5 bases each). Germline V gene lookup returns CDR1 PRHDT and CDR2 FYEKMQ (reference sequence). V was pared by 4 bases and J by 1 base, with 7 bases between. CDR3 length equals 13 residues. In nucleotides, the CDR3 is TGTGCCAGCAGCTCTGGGACCCAAGAGACCCAGTACTTC. Amino acid sequence: CASSSGTQETQYF.

This sequence joins TRBV5-1 and TRBJ1-1; TRBD1 matches at 9 bases. Germline trimming cut 4 bases from V and 0 bases from J; bases unmatched to any gene: 4. The CDR3 contains 15 residues. Germline assignment: CDR1 SGHRS and CDR2 YFSETQ. CDR3 DNA: TGCGCCAGCAGCGTGGGACAGGGTCTGAACACTGAAGCTTTCTTT. It encodes CASSVGQGLNTEAFF.

The genes are TRBV5-1 and TRBJ1-2; 10 nucleotides match TRBD1. Germline V lookup: CDR1 SGHRS, CDR2 YFSETQ. The ends lost 5 bases at V and 8 bases at J; junction bases unmatched: 12. This CDR3 comprises 15 residues. As DNA, the CDR3 is TGCGCCAGCAGTTATAGACAGGGGGCGAAGGACGGCTACACCTTC. Translation: CASSYRQGAKDGYTF. Filled out from reference TRBV5-1 and TRBJ1-2, the complete variable domain reads KAGVTQTPRYLIKTRGQQVTLSCSPISGHRSVSWYQQTPGQGLQFLFEYFSETQRNKGNFPGRFSGRQFSNSRSEMNVSTLELGDSALYLCASSYRQGAKDGYTFGSGTRLTVV.

J is TRBJ2-7 and V is TRBV27; D is unclear. V shed 5 bases and J shed 1 base, with 12 bases lying between them. Germline CDR1 and CDR2: MNHEY and SMNVEV (reference sequence). The CDR3 loop spans 14 amino acids. CDR3 sequence: CASSRRLGSYEQYF. CDR3 bases: TGTGCCAGCAGTAGACGCCTAGGATCCTACGAGCAGTACTTC.